These 3 T cell receptor beta chains came from one sample sequenced in a study of T cell responses to AZD1222 COVID-19 vaccine. Assay used: immunoSEQ multiplex PCR; TCRdb lists only in-frame clones, some missing. Of over 35,000 clones in the sample, just under 80% were seen once. The sequencing here drew on peripheral blood, taken 28 days after the second dose of the MenACWY control vaccine. The source is an adult who received the MenACWY meningococcal vaccine as a control.

The rearrangement links TRBV20-1 to TRBJ2-3; 11 bases map to TRBD2. CDR1 DFQATT and CDR2 SNEGSKA come from the germline V gene (reference sequence). CDR3 length: 15 amino acids. With V trimmed by 3 bases and J by 4 bases, 6 bases remained unmatched. CDR3 loop: CSASLLAGGADTQYF. Here the CDR3 DNA reads TGCAGTGCTAGTTTGCTAGCGGGGGGAGCAGATACGCAGTATTTT.

The chain carries TRBV12-3 or TRBV12-4 and TRBJ1-3, with D hard to call. The CDR3 length is 12 residues. Trimming shortened V by 2 bases and J by 1 base, and 0 bases separated the two germline ends. The CDR3 region has the DNA TGTGCCAGCAGTTTATCTGGAAACACCATATATTTT. Translated, it gives CASSLSGNTIYF.

V is TRBV19 and J is TRBJ1-1, with TRBD1 matching 8 bases. The CDR3 consists of 16 residues. J was trimmed by 0 bases and V by 10 bases; bases with no gene match: 13. The germline CDR1 and CDR2 sequences are LNHDA and SQIVND (reference sequence). The CDR3 DNA follows: TGTGCCACCAAACTTACCGGACAGGGCATGAACACTGAAGCTTTCTTT. It is translated as CATKLTGQGMNTEAFF.